A single T cell receptor beta chain is shown here with its context. Per the authors' pipeline: Nucleated cell counts were estimated from reference gene primer amplification. Sequencing used immunoSEQ multiplex PCR; TCRdb keeps in-frame clones, though not all of them. That table supplies the V and J calls and clone size; D and trimming were determined from the DNA. The table includes over 65,000 clones, about nine tenths detected once. CDR3 length: 13 residues. Germline loops: CDR1 SGHNT, CDR2 YYREEE (reference sequence). Trimming left V 2 bases short and J 3 bases short, with 7 bases between. The data are from a study of blood T cell repertoires in COVID-19. Study-wide background: T cells, B-cell-depleted T cells, or PBMCs provided the cDNA or gDNA that served as material.

The chain joins TRBV5-4 to TRBJ2-3; weak D call: TRBD2 (5 bases). The sequencing input was peripheral blood. This clonotype was sampled from a human donor in a cohort sampled during active COVID-19. The CDR3 is CASSFPGTDTQYF. Here the CDR3 DNA reads TGTGCCAGCAGCTTCCCGGGAACAGATACGCAGTATTTT.